One sample yielded the 21 T cell receptor beta chains listed below, sequenced in a study of early T cells in non-severe SARS-CoV-2 infection listed by TCRdb under 2021. The library was prepared using 5' RACE. The run used a NextSeq 500. In-frame beta chains were kept once TCRdb had trimmed the public reads at Q25 with fastp and called clones with MiXCR. Merged by CDR3 protein, the rows form single entries marked with the most common genes and DNA. This sample has under 85,000 distinct CDR3 sequences in its table, and roughly 13% of those were observed once. The ten largest clones capture about 1% of the sample. The specimen sequenced was whole blood. The receptors were sampled from an adult who was a healthcare worker with PCR-confirmed SARS-CoV-2 infection or an uninfected control (not recorded which).

The chain uses TRBV4-3 and TRBJ1-5, with unresolved D. The CDR3 extends over 15 amino acids. The V gene lost 0 bases and the J gene lost 3 bases, with 9 bases spanning the gap. Germline CDR1 reads LGHNA; CDR2 reads YSLEER. The CDR3 nucleotides are TGCGCCAGCAGCCAAGATCGGGGTTACAATCAGCCCCAGCATTTT. It encodes CASSQDRGYNQPQHF.

The sample holds a few counts of this clonotype. This sequence joins TRBV6-2 or TRBV6-3 and TRBJ1-1; D is perhaps TRBD1 (5 bases). The CDR3 is made up of 14 amino acids. The V end lost 9 bases, the J end lost 3 bases, and 17 bases lay between the germline ends. Per germline, CDR1 MNHEY and CDR2 SVGEGT. CDR3 sequence: CASTHRTPYTEAFF. The CDR3 coding sequence is TGTGCCAGTACACACAGGACCCCCTACACTGAAGCTTTCTTT.

This clonotype was counted at least ten times. CDR3 residues: CASRRGGRTEAFF. The CDR3 DNA sequence: TGTGCCAGCAGGCGAGGGGGTCGGACTGAAGCTTTCTTT. The chain uses TRBV12-3 or TRBV12-4 and TRBJ1-1; D might be TRBD1 (6 bases). This CDR3 has 13 residues. Deletions cut 6 bases from V and 5 bases from J, with 13 bases between.

This clonotype has a count of ten or more. The chain uses TRBV28 and TRBJ2-7, with a weak D call TRBD2 (5 bases). This CDR3 has 13 amino acids. Germline V CDR1 and CDR2: MDHEN, SYDVKM. The V end was cut by 7 bases, the J end by 3 bases, with 13 bases between. CDR3 coding DNA: TGTGCCAGCACCCCGACTATTCTCTACGAGCAGTACTTC. Its protein product is CASTPTILYEQYF.

This clonotype showed up many times. J is TRBJ1-5 and V is TRBV27; a possible D gene is TRBD1 (6 bases). The CDR3 extends over 14 amino acids. Trimming shortened V by 6 bases and J by 4 bases, and 13 bases separated the two germline ends. Germline lookup yields CDR1 MNHEY and CDR2 SMNVEV (reference sequence). This chain's CDR3 is CASRPDSTNQPQHF. The CDR3 coding sequence is TGTGCCAGCAGACCGGACAGTACGAATCAGCCCCAGCATTTT.

A few counts support this clonotype. This chain uses TRBV7-9 with TRBJ2-5, with D possibly TRBD1 on 5 matching bases. The CDR3 length is 14 residues. From germline, CDR1 is SEHNR and CDR2 FQNEAQ (reference sequence). Between the trimmed V and J ends, which lost 5 bases and 3 bases, there was a span of 13 bases. In DNA, the CDR3 is TGTGCCAGCAGCCCAGGGCCTATGGAAGAGACCCAGTACTTC. It specifies CASSPGPMEETQYF.

This clonotype was seen more than once but under ten times. The chain is built from TRBV12-3 or TRBV12-4 and TRBJ2-3; 8 bases are a match to TRBD2. The ends lost 3 bases at V and 4 bases at J; junction bases unmatched: 6. The CDR3 extends over 15 amino acids. CDR3 in DNA: TGTGCCAGCAGTTTCGATAGCGGGGTAGCAGATACGCAGTATTTT. Translation gives CASSFDSGVADTQYF.

As regards this clonotype: An end of the junction does not agree with germline; a read error may underlie this. V and J are TRBV27 and TRBJ1-6, with 10 bases fitting TRBD1. Germline lookup yields CDR1 MNHEY and CDR2 SMNVEV (reference sequence). This CDR3 comprises 17 residues. CDR3 coding DNA: TGTGCCAGCAGTCTCCGGACAGGGGGGTCCTATAATTCACCCCTCCATTTT. Encoded protein: CASSLRTGGSYNSPLHF.

This clonotype has a handful of counts. V is TRBV20-1 and J is TRBJ2-7; 7 bases agree with TRBD1. The CDR3 is 14 residues long. From germline, CDR1 is DFQATT and CDR2 SNEGSKA (reference sequence). J lost 2 bases, V lost 0 bases, and 4 bases had no gene match. In nucleotides, the CDR3 is TGCAGTGCTAGAGAAGGGACAGCCGCCTACGAGCAGTACTTC. Translated: CSAREGTAAYEQYF.

The rearrangement links TRBV19 to TRBJ2-7, with D maybe TRBD2 (5 bases). The CDR3 runs to 13 residues. From germline, CDR1 is LNHDA and CDR2 SQIVND (reference sequence). V was pared by 4 bases and J by 6 bases, with 13 bases between. The chain's CDR3 is CASSTLSGGEQYF. The CDR3 DNA sequence: TGTGCCAGTAGTACGCTCTCAGGAGGCGAGCAGTACTTC.

The rearrangement uses TRBV3-1 and TRBJ1-2; possibly TRBD1 for D (5 bases). V lost 1 base, J lost 4 bases, and 7 bases lay in between. The CDR3 spans 13 residues. Germline V CDR1 and CDR2: LGHDT, YNNKEL (reference sequence). CDR3 DNA: TGTGCCAGCAGCCAAGCAGGGCCCTATGGCTACACCTTC. Translating it yields CASSQAGPYGYTF.

This clonotype has only a few counts. This chain connects TRBV18 to TRBJ2-1; no firm D call. CDR3 length: 12 amino acids. Germline V gene data show CDR1 as KGHSH and CDR2 as LQKENI. V lost 2 bases and J 8 bases, leaving 7 bases between the germline ends. This CDR3 reads CASSPFLDEQFF. The CDR3 bases are TGTGCCAGCTCACCATTCCTAGATGAGCAGTTCTTC.

This clonotype was counted a few times. This rearrangement joins TRBV14 to TRBJ1-6, with unresolved D. V was cut by 1 base and J by 4 bases, with 8 bases left in between. The germline gives CDR1 SGHDN, CDR2 FVKESK. The CDR3 sequence is 15 residues long. CDR3 nucleotide sequence: TGTGCCAGCAGCCAAGGGGGTCAGTATAATTCACCCCTCCACTTT. As protein: CASSQGGQYNSPLHF.

This clonotype was detected a few times. This sequence joins TRBV20-1 and TRBJ2-3; no clear D. The V gene lost 0 bases and the J gene lost 3 bases, with 10 bases spanning the gap. CDR3 length: 14 residues. Germline CDR1 DFQATT, CDR2 SNEGSKA (reference sequence). CDR3 in amino acids: CSARDPGATDTQYF. The CDR3 DNA follows: TGCAGTGCTAGAGATCCCGGTGCTACAGATACGCAGTATTTT.

This clonotype was observed a few times. The chain couples TRBV29-1 to TRBJ2-1; D ambiguous. The germline gives CDR1 SQVTM, CDR2 ANQGSEA. The CDR3 covers 13 residues. V lost 3 bases to trimming and J lost 5 bases, with 11 bases between them. The DNA of the CDR3 is TGCAGCGTTGAGCGAAACTCGAACAATGAGCAGTTCTTC. It codes for CSVERNSNNEQFF.

The chain is built from TRBV6-2 or TRBV6-3 and TRBJ2-7; weak D call: TRBD1 (6 bases). The CDR3 totals 14 residues. The ends were cut back, 6 bases at V and 4 bases at J, with 16 bases in the middle. Germline V gives CDR1 MNHEY, CDR2 SVGEGT. The CDR3 DNA reads TGTGCCAGCAGCCCAGGGGCAGGGCGGTACGAGCAGTACTTC. This codes for CASSPGAGRYEQYF.

This clonotype has more than one count but fewer than ten. The chain links TRBV4-3 to TRBJ2-7; possibly TRBD1 for D (6 bases). The CDR3 covers 16 residues. V lost 1 base and J 2 bases, leaving 15 bases between the germline ends. The germline V gene encodes CDR1 LGHNA and CDR2 YSLEER. This CDR3 is CASSQVTGALAYEQYF. Written as DNA, the CDR3 is TGCGCCAGCAGCCAAGTGACAGGTGCATTGGCCTACGAGCAGTACTTC.

This clonotype has just a few counts. V and J are TRBV29-1 and TRBJ1-1, with D possibly matching TRBD1 (6 bases). The CDR3 covers 13 residues. CDR1 is SQVTM, CDR2 ANQGSEA, per germline. V was shortened by 3 bases and J by 5 bases, with 13 bases between the two germline ends. As DNA, the CDR3 is TGCAGCGTTGAGTTGGGACACAAAACTGAAGCTTTCTTT. Translated: CSVELGHKTEAFF. Together with reference TRBV29-1 and TRBJ1-1, the CDR3 gives the full variable domain: SAVISQKPSRDICQRGTSLTIQCQVDSQVTMMFWYRQQPGQSLTLIATANQGSEATYESGFVIDKFPISRPNLTFSTLTVSNMSPEDSSIYLCSVELGHKTEAFFGQGTRLTVV.

This clonotype was seen many times. The rearrangement links TRBV10-3 to TRBJ1-1; unclear D gene. Germline CDR1 is ENHRY and CDR2 is SYGVKD. The CDR3 length is 12 residues. Trimming cost V 2 bases and J 4 bases, with 5 bases left between them. The CDR3 sequence is CAISERSTEAFF. The CDR3 nucleotides are TGTGCCATCAGTGAGCGGAGCACTGAAGCTTTCTTT.

This chain uses TRBV3-1 with TRBJ2-7; 9 nucleotides agree with TRBD2. The length of the CDR3 is 15 residues. CDR1 is LGHDT and CDR2 is YNNKEL in the germline V gene (reference sequence). With 1 base clipped from V and 4 bases from J, the junction kept 5 bases outside the gene matches. Here the CDR3 DNA reads TGTGCCAGCAGCCAAGGGCTAGCGGGATTGTACGAGCAGTACTTC. Its translation: CASSQGLAGLYEQYF.

The table lists this clonotype with many counts. CDR3 in amino acids: CASSLVPGGRTDTQYF. Here the CDR3 DNA reads TGTGCCAGCAGCTTAGTCCCGGGGGGACGCACAGATACGCAGTATTTT. The chain recombines TRBV7-8 with TRBJ2-3; 7 bases are a match to TRBD2. In germline, CDR1 is SGHVS, CDR2 FQNEAQ. V shed 1 base, J shed 1 base, and the junction held 5 bases outside the gene matches. This CDR3 is built from 16 residues.